This T cell receptor (beta chain) was documented in a study of spatial heterogeneity in lung cancer. MiXCR was run by TCRdb on the 5' RACE reads, yielding one entry per CDR3 protein. The repertoire holds tens of thousands of distinct CDR3 sequences, about 11% seen once, with 40% to 50% in the top ten. The sample holds a few counts of this clonotype. Time point described: sample taken at primary tumor resection. Whole RNA came from tumor, nontumor lung or frozen PBMC and was sequenced without being sorted. V was cut by 2 bases and J by 0 bases, with 8 bases left in between. This CDR3 comprises 14 residues. CDR1 is MNHEY and CDR2 is SMNVEV in the germline V gene (reference sequence).

The chain is built from TRBV27 and TRBJ2-7; D is undetermined. The clonotype was recovered from a female donor with early-stage non-small cell lung cancer. The sequencing here drew on PBMCs, taken at surgery. Here the CDR3 reads CASSLKRTSYEQYF. The CDR3 DNA reads TGTGCCAGCAGTTTAAAGAGGACCTCCTACGAGCAGTACTTC.